The 15 T cell receptor beta chains listed next were all sequenced from one sample in a study of blood T cell repertoires in COVID-19. Using immunoSEQ multiplex PCR, the repertoire was profiled, and TCRdb retains in-frame clones only, with some absent. The sample holds 490,000 or so clones, approximately 86% seen once. The specimen sequenced was PBMCs or T cells enriched from blood (not recorded which). The receptors come from a woman aged 55-69 years who had recovered from COVID-19.

The chain joins TRBV27 to TRBJ2-3, with D perhaps TRBD2 (6 bases). There are 12 residues in the CDR3. Germline-derived CDR1 and CDR2 are MNHEY and SMNVEV (reference sequence). The CDR3 nucleotides are TGTGCTATCCGCGGGGCCACAGATACGCAGTATTTT. Translating it yields CAIRGATDTQYF.

This sequence joins TRBV20-1 and TRBJ1-1, with D unresolved. V was shortened by 1 base and J by 7 bases, with 7 bases between the two germline ends. This CDR3 has 11 amino acids. The germline CDR1 and CDR2 sequences are DFQATT and SNEGSKA (reference sequence). CDR3: CSARVSLEAFF. CDR3 DNA: TGCAGTGCTAGAGTTTCTCTTGAAGCTTTCTTT.

The chain recombines TRBV19 with TRBJ2-3; D perhaps matches TRBD2 (5 bases). There are 14 residues in the CDR3. The V end was cut by 2 bases, the J end by 2 bases, with 8 bases between. CDR1 and CDR2 (germline): LNHDA, SQIVND (reference sequence). CDR3 region: CASSIQDFTDTQYF. CDR3 nucleotide sequence: TGTGCCAGTAGTATACAGGACTTCACAGATACGCAGTATTTT.

The chain recombines TRBV18 with TRBJ1-6, with D possibly TRBD1 on 6 matching bases. The CDR3 consists of 15 residues. The germline V gene encodes CDR1 KGHSH and CDR2 LQKENI. The V and J ends lost 3 bases and 7 bases respectively, with 13 bases between them. CDR3 loop: CASSPQDSQNSPLHF. The DNA for the CDR3 is TGTGCCAGCTCACCGCAGGACAGTCAGAATTCACCCCTCCACTTT. Filled out from reference TRBV18 and TRBJ1-6, the complete variable domain reads NAGVMQNPRHLVRRRGQEARLRCSPMKGHSHVYWYRQLPEEGLKFMVYLQKENIIDESGMPKERFSAEFPKEGPSILRIQQVVRGDSAAYFCASSPQDSQNSPLHFGNGTRLTVT.

This clone has a handful of counts. V and J are TRBV3-1 (or the pseudogene TRBV3-2) and TRBJ1-6; D is perhaps TRBD1 (6 bases). The CDR3 totals 14 residues. The germline gives CDR1 LGHDT, CDR2 YNNKEL (reference sequence). With 2 bases removed from V and 6 bases from J, the gap between germline ends came to 8 bases. The chain's CDR3 is CASSQQGFNSPLHF. CDR3 in DNA: TGTGCCAGCAGCCAACAGGGGTTTAATTCACCCCTCCACTTT.

This clone occurred a few times. The same CDR3 also results from other DNA sequences found in this sample. The chain uses TRBV6-5 and TRBJ2-7; 7 bases fit TRBD1. CDR1 is MNHEY and CDR2 is SVGAGI in the germline V gene. V gave up 0 bases and J gave up 3 bases; unmatched junction bases: 2. The CDR3 is 14 residues long. The CDR3 nucleotides are TGTGCCAGCAGTTACTCGGCAGGGGGCTACGAGCAGTACTTC. Its protein product is CASSYSAGGYEQYF.

V and J are TRBV5-1 and TRBJ1-2, with unresolved D. CDR1 and CDR2 (germline): SGHRS, YFSETQ. The germline V and J ends were trimmed by 5 bases and 0 bases, with 8 bases remaining between them. CDR3 size: 13 residues. This CDR3 is CASRGSANYGYTF. In DNA, the CDR3 is TGCGCCAGCAGGGGCTCAGCTAACTATGGCTACACCTTC.

The J gene is TRBJ1-5, the V gene TRBV5-5; D is perhaps TRBD1 (5 bases). With 0 bases removed from V and 4 bases from J, the gap between germline ends came to 20 bases. Germline values: CDR1 SGHKS, CDR2 YYEKEE (reference sequence). This CDR3 is 18 amino acids long. The CDR3 sequence is CASSLAWDRWQGNQPQHF. In DNA, the CDR3 is TGTGCCAGCAGCTTGGCCTGGGATCGTTGGCAGGGAAATCAGCCCCAGCATTTT. The variable domain in full, completed from reference TRBV5-5 and TRBJ1-5, reads DAGVTQSPTHLIKTRGQQVTLRCSPISGHKSVSWYQQVLGQGPQFIFQYYEKEERGRGNFPDRFSARQFPNYSSELNVNALLLGDSALYLCASSLAWDRWQGNQPQHFGDGTRLSIL.

The chain links TRBV30 to TRBJ1-1; D call uncertain. V dropped 5 bases and J dropped 9 bases, with 13 bases sitting between them. There are 11 residues in the CDR3. CDR1 and CDR2 from the germline V gene are GTSNPN and SVGIG (reference sequence). The CDR3 DNA is TGTGCCTGGTTAGACCTAGAGAAAGCTTTCTTT. It translates to CAWLDLEKAFF.

V gene TRBV18 combines with J gene TRBJ2-7; 12 bases map to TRBD2. This CDR3 spans 17 amino acids. CDR1 and CDR2 (germline): KGHSH, LQKENI. V dropped 2 bases and J dropped 5; count of bases not matched to a gene: 10. Here the CDR3 reads CASSPGWASGGAHEQYV. CDR3 nucleotide sequence: TGTGCCAGCTCACCAGGTTGGGCTAGCGGGGGGGCCCACGAGCAGTACGTC.

Here the CDR3 reads CASSQGLAGGNTGELFF. The CDR3 DNA follows: TGTGCCAGCAGCCAAGGGCTAGCGGGGGGGAACACCGGGGAGCTGTTTTTT. J is TRBJ2-2 and V is TRBV3-1 (or the pseudogene TRBV3-2); 11 bases align to TRBD2. The CDR3 is 17 amino acids. After removal of 1 base from V and 1 base from J, the junction contained 2 bases not matched to a gene. Germline loops: CDR1 LGHDT, CDR2 YNNKEL (reference sequence).

Concerning this clone itself: Other DNA sequences from this sample encode an identical CDR3 as well. This chain uses TRBV27 with TRBJ1-1; 11 nucleotides align to TRBD1. J was trimmed by 5 bases and V by 4 bases; bases with no gene match: 3. Germline V lookup: CDR1 MNHEY, CDR2 SMNVEV (reference sequence). There are 14 residues in the CDR3. The CDR3 spells CASSWGTGGTEAFF. CDR3 nucleotide sequence: TGTGCCAGCAGTTGGGGGACAGGGGGGACTGAAGCTTTCTTT.

V gene TRBV19 combines with J gene TRBJ2-2; a weak D match, TRBD2 (5 bases). V lost 2 bases and J lost 3, with 16 bases in between. The V gene's germline CDR1 is LNHDA and CDR2 SQIVND (reference sequence). The CDR3 spans 17 residues. CDR3 residues: CASSIIGGGLDTGELFF. The CDR3 nucleotides read TGTGCCAGTAGTATAATCGGTGGAGGTCTCGACACCGGGGAGCTGTTTTTT.

The chain is built from TRBV10-3 and TRBJ1-6; TRBD1 matches 9 bases. The CDR3 consists of 19 residues. Per germline, CDR1 ENHRY and CDR2 SYGVKD. V lost 6 bases to trimming and J lost 7 bases; unmatched junction nucleotides: 19. The DNA for the CDR3 is TGTGCCATCAGCACAACCGCGTACCGGGACAGGGAAGGGAATTCACCCCTCCACTTT. As protein: CAISTTAYRDREGNSPLHF.

The chain carries TRBV12-3 or TRBV12-4 and TRBJ1-5; no clear D. Trimming removed 8 bases from V and 2 bases from J, with 10 bases in between. The CDR3 covers 13 residues. The CDR3, as DNA: TGTGCCAGCGAATCAACTGGCAATCAGCCCCAGCATTTT. Protein: CASESTGNQPQHF.